Reported below is one TCR beta chain. Sequenced by immunoSEQ multiplex PCR; TCRdb stores in-frame clones only, minus some. This table has 120,000 or so clones, approximately 95% appearing once. The data were obtained in a study of control samples from healthy donors and cancer patients. Trimming removed 3 bases from V and 3 bases from J, with 12 bases in between. The CDR3 length is 15 residues. The germline CDR1 and CDR2 sequences are SGHAT and FQNNGV. This TCR was recovered from a man aged 30 to 45 in good health. The gene calls are TRBV11-2 and TRBJ1-5, with TRBD1 as a possible D gene (5 bases). Sequenced sample: blood. In DNA, the CDR3 is TGTGCCAGCAGCTTGGGTGCAGGGAACAATCAGCCCCAGCATTTT. Amino acids: CASSLGAGNNQPQHF. The full variable domain, completed using reference TRBV11-2 and TRBJ1-5, is EAGVAQSPRYKIIEKRQSVAFWCNPISGHATLYWYQQILGQGPKLLIQFQNNGVVDDSQLPKDRFSAERLKGVDSTLKIQPAKLEDSAVYLCASSLGAGNNQPQHFGDGTRLSIL.